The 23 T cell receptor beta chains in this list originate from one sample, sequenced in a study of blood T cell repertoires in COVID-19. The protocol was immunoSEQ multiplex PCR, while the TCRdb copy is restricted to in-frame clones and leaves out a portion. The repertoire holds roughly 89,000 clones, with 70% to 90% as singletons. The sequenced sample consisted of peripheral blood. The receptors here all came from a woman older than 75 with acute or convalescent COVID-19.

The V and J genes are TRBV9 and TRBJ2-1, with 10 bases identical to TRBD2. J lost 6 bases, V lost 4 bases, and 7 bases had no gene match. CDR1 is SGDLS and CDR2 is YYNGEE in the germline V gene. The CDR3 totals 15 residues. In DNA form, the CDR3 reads TGTGCCAGCAGCTTTGGACTAGCGGATTCCAATGAGCAGTTCTTC. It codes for CASSFGLADSNEQFF. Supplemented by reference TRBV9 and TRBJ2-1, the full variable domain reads DSGVTQTPKHLITATGQRVTLRCSPRSGDLSVYWYQQSLDQGLQFLIQYYNGEERAKGNILERFSAQQFPDLHSELNLSSLELGDSALYFCASSFGLADSNEQFFGPGTRLTVL.

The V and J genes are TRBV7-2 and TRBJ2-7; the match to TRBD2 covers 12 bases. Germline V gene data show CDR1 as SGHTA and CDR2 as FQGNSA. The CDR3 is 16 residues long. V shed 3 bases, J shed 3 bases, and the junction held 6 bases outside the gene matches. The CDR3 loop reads CASSFSSGGGSYEQYF. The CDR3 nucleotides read TGTGCCAGCAGCTTCTCTAGCGGGGGGGGTAGCTACGAGCAGTACTTC.

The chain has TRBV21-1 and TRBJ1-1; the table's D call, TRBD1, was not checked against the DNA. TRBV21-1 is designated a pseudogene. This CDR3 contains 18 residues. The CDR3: CASSKRLQGARGPTEAFF. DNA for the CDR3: TGTGCCAGCAGCAAAAGGTTACAGGGGGCGCGAGGGCCAACTGAAGCTTTCTTT.

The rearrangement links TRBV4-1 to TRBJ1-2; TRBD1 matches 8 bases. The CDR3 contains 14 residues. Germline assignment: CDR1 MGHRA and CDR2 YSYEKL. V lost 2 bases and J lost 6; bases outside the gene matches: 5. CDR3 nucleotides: TGCGCCAGCAGCCAAACAACAGGGGGTAATGGCTACACCTTC. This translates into CASSQTTGGNGYTF.

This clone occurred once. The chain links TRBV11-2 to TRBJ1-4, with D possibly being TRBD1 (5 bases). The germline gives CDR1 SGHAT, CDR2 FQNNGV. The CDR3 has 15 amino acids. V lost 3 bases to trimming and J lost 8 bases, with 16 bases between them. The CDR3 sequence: CASSLAGGVVEKLFF. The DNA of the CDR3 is TGTGCCAGCAGCTTGGCCGGGGGTGTTGTAGAAAAACTGTTTTTT. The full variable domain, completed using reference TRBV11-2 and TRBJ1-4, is EAGVAQSPRYKIIEKRQSVAFWCNPISGHATLYWYQQILGQGPKLLIQFQNNGVVDDSQLPKDRFSAERLKGVDSTLKIQPAKLEDSAVYLCASSLAGGVVEKLFFGSGTQLSVL.

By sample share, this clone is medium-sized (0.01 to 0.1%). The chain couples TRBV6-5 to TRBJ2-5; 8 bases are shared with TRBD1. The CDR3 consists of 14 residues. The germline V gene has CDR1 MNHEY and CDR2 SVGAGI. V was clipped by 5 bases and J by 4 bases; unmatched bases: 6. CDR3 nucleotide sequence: TGTGCCAGCAGTCAGGGGGCAGGTAGAGAGACCCAGTACTTC. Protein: CASSQGAGRETQYF.

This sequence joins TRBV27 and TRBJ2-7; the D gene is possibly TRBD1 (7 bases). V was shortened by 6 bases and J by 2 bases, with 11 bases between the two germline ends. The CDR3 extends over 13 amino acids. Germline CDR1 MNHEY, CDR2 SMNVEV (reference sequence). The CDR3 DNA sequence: TGTGCCAGCAGGCGGGACAGACCCTACGAGCAGTACTTC. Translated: CASRRDRPYEQYF.

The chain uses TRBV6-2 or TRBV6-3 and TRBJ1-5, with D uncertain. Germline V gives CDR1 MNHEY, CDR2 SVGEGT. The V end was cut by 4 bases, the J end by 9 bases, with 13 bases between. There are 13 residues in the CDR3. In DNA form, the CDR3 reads TGTGCCAGCAGTTCGGGAGGCCTAGGGCCCCAGCATTTT. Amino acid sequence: CASSSGGLGPQHF.

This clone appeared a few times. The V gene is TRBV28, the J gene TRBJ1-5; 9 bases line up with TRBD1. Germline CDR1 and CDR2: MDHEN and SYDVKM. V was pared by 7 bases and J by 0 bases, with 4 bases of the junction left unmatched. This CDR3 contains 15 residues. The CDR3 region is CASKQGAGSNQPQHF. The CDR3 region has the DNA TGTGCCAGCAAACAGGGGGCCGGTAGCAATCAGCCCCAGCATTTT.

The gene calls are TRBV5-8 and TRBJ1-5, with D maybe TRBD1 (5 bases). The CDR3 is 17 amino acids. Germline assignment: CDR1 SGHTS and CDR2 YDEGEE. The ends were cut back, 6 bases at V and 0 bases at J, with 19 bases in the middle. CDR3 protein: CASTAVDSPYSNQPQHF. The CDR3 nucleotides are TGTGCCAGCACCGCCGTAGACAGTCCGTATAGCAATCAGCCCCAGCATTTT. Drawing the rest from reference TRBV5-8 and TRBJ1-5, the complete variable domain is EAGVTQSPTHLIKTRGQQATLRCSPISGHTSVYWYQQALGLGLQFLLWYDEGEERNRGNFPPRFSGRQFPNYSSELNVNALELEDSALYLCASTAVDSPYSNQPQHFGDGTRLSIL.

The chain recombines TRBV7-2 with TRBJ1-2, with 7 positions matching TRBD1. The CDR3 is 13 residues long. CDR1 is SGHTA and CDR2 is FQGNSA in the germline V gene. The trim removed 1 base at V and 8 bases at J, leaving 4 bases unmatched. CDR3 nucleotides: TGTGCCAGCAGCTTAGAGGGGGCGCGGGGCTACACCTTC. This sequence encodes CASSLEGARGYTF.

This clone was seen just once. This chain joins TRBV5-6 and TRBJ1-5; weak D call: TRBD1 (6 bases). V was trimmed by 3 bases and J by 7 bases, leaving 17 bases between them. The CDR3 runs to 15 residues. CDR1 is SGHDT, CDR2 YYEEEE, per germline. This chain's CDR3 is CASSYRTGRGQPQHF. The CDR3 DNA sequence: TGTGCCAGCAGCTATAGGACGGGGAGGGGGCAGCCCCAGCATTTT.

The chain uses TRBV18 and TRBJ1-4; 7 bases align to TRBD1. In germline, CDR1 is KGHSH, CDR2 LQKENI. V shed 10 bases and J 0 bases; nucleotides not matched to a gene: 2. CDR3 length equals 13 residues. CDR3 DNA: TGTGCCACAACAGGGGCAACTAATGAAAAACTGTTTTTT. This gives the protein CATTGATNEKLFF.

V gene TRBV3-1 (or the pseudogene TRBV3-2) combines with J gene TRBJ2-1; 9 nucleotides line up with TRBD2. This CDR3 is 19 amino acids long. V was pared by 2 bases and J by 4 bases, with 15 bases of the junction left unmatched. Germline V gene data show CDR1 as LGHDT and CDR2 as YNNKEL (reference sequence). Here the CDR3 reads CASSQSPGGGARKYNEQFF. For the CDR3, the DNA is TGTGCCAGCAGCCAATCCCCCGGCGGGGGGGCTAGGAAGTACAATGAGCAGTTCTTC.

The CDR3 DNA is TGTGCCAGCAGCTTCCAGGTGAACACTGAAGCTTTCTTT. Protein: CASSFQVNTEAFF. The chain recombines TRBV7-2 with TRBJ1-1; D remains unclear. The CDR3 is 13 amino acids. The germline CDR1 and CDR2 sequences are SGHTA and FQGNSA. With 3 bases removed from V and 0 bases from J, the gap between germline ends came to 5 bases.

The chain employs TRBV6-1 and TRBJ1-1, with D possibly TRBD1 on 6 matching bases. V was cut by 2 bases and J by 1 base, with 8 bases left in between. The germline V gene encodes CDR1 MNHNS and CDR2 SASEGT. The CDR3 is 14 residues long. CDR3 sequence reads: CASSESGENTEAFF. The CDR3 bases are TGTGCCAGCAGTGAATCAGGGGAGAACACTGAAGCTTTCTTT.

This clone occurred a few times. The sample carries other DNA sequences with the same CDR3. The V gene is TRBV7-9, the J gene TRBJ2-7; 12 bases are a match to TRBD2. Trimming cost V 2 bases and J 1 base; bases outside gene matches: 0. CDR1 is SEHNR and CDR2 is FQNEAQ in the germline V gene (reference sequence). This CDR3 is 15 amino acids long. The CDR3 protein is CASSLLAGGSYEQYF. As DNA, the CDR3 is TGTGCCAGCAGCTTACTAGCGGGGGGGTCCTACGAGCAGTACTTC.

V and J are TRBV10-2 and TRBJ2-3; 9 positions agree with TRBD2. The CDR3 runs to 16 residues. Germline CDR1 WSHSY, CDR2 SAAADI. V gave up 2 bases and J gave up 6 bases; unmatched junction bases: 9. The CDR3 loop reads CASSENGGGGADTQYF. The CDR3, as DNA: TGCGCCAGCAGTGAGAACGGGGGCGGGGGGGCCGATACGCAGTATTTT.

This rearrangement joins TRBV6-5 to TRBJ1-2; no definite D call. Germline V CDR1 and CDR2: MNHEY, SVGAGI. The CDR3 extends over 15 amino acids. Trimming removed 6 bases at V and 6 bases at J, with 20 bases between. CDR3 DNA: TGTGCCAGCAGCGACCGGATCCTAGCGCTTCATGGCTACACCTTC. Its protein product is CASSDRILALHGYTF.

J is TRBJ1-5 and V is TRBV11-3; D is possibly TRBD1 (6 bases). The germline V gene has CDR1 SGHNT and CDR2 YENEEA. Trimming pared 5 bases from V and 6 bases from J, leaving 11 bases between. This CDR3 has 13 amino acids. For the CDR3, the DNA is TGTGCCAGCAGCGCGGGGGGGCTTCAGCCCCAGCATTTT. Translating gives CASSAGGLQPQHF.

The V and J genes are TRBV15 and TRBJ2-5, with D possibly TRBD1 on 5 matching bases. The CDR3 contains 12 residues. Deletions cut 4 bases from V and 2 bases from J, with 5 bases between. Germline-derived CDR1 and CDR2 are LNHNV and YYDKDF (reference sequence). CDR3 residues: CATSTGQETQYF. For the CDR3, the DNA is TGTGCCACCAGCACAGGGCAAGAGACCCAGTACTTC. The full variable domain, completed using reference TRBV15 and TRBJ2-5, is DAMVIQNPRYQVTQFGKPVTLSCSQTLNHNVMYWYQQKSSQAPKLLFHYYDKDFNNEADTPDNFQSRRPNTSFCFLDIRSPGLGDTAMYLCATSTGQETQYFGPGTRLLVL.

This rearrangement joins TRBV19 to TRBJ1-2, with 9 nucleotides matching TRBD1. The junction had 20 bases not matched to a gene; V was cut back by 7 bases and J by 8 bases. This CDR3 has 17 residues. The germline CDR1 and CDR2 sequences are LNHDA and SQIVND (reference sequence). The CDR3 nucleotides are TGTGCCAGTATCCCCGCTACTGCCCAGGGACAGGGTGACGGCTACACCTTC. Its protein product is CASIPATAQGQGDGYTF.

Here the CDR3 reads CASSFAGDGYTF. The CDR3 coding sequence is TGTGCCAGCAGTTTCGCAGGGGATGGCTACACCTTC. The V and J genes are TRBV7-9 and TRBJ1-2; TRBD1 might be the D (6 bases). Per germline, CDR1 SEHNR and CDR2 FQNEAQ (reference sequence). V was cut by 6 bases and J by 6 bases, with 11 bases left in between. The CDR3 totals 12 residues. Full variable domain (remainder filled in from reference TRBV7-9 and TRBJ1-2): DTGVSQNPRHKITKRGQNVTFRCDPISEHNRLYWYRQTLGQGPEFLTYFQNEAQLEKSRLLSDRFSAERPKGSFSTLEIQRTEQGDSAMYLCASSFAGDGYTFGSGTRLTVV.